These 16 T cell receptor beta chains came from one sample sequenced in a study of identical twins. TCRdb redid the calling of the 5' RACE reads with MiXCR, one entry per CDR3 protein. There are roughly 250,000 distinct CDR3 sequences in the sample; over 12% occur only once, and around 8.9% lies in the top ten. What was sequenced was memory (CD45RO+) T cells sorted from blood. The receptors stem from a woman aged 18-30 years in good health.

The chain joins TRBV7-9 to TRBJ2-1; D is undetermined. Germline V gives CDR1 SEHNR, CDR2 FQNEAQ (reference sequence). V lost 2 bases and J 8 bases, leaving 13 bases between the germline ends. This CDR3 has 14 amino acids. DNA for the CDR3: TGTGCCAGCAGCTTATCCGGCCGTGGGGATGAGCAGTTCTTC. This encodes CASSLSGRGDEQFF.

This sequence joins TRBV28 and TRBJ2-4, with D possibly matching TRBD1 (6 bases). Trimming shortened V by 4 bases and J by 3 bases, and 16 bases separated the two germline ends. The CDR3 runs to 16 residues. CDR1 and CDR2 (germline): MDHEN, SYDVKM. DNA of the CDR3: TGTGCCAGCAGTTCCCGACAGGCCCAGGACAAAAACATTCAGTACTTC. Encoded protein: CASSSRQAQDKNIQYF.

The V gene is TRBV24-1, the J gene TRBJ2-3, with TRBD1 matching over 8 bases. Germline CDR1 KGHDR, CDR2 SFDVKD. With 4 bases clipped from V and 1 base from J, the junction kept 6 bases outside the gene matches. The CDR3 consists of 16 residues. The CDR3: CATSEGLQGGTDTQYF. As DNA, the CDR3 is TGTGCCACCAGTGAAGGGCTACAGGGGGGCACAGATACGCAGTATTTT.

The chain has TRBV5-4 and TRBJ2-4, with D possibly being TRBD1 (5 bases). Germline V gene data show CDR1 as SGHNT and CDR2 as YYREEE (reference sequence). CDR3 length: 14 residues. V was trimmed by 0 bases and J by 7 bases, leaving 11 bases between them. The CDR3 loop is CASSLDTGSNIQYF. CDR3 coding DNA: TGTGCCAGCAGCTTGGACACAGGTAGTAACATTCAGTACTTC.

The CDR3 protein is CASSITEKTQYF. The CDR3 region has the DNA TGTGCCAGCAGCATCACAGAGAAGACCCAGTACTTC. The genes are TRBV2 and TRBJ2-5; D gene uncertain. The germline V gene has CDR1 SNHLY and CDR2 FYNNEI. V lost 6 bases, J lost 6 bases, and 11 bases lay in between. This CDR3 region has 12 residues.

This clonotype was seen more than once but under ten times. This chain links TRBV7-2 with TRBJ2-3, with 10 bases that match TRBD2. From germline, CDR1 is SGHTA and CDR2 FQGNSA. CDR3 length equals 14 residues. Trimming cost V 5 bases and J 8 bases; bases outside gene matches: 7. The CDR3 DNA follows: TGTGCCAGCAGCCATGAGCTAGCGGGGGTTACGCAGTATTTT. Translation: CASSHELAGVTQYF.

CDR3 loop: CASSLGQGVYYGYTF. DNA for the CDR3: TGTGCCAGCAGCTTAGGGCAGGGGGTGTACTATGGCTACACCTTC. This chain links TRBV7-2 with TRBJ1-2; 7 positions match TRBD1. Trimming took 1 base from V and 3 from J; bases not matched to a gene: 5. This CDR3 is built from 15 residues. Germline lookup yields CDR1 SGHTA and CDR2 FQGNSA.

The chain carries TRBV15 and TRBJ2-5, with TRBD2 identical over 10 bases. V lost 8 bases to trimming and J lost 2 bases; unmatched junction nucleotides: 8. The CDR3 covers 15 residues. Germline V gene sequence: CDR1 LNHNV, CDR2 YYDKDF (reference sequence). The chain's CDR3 is CATLLAGVAQETQYF. CDR3 nucleotide sequence: TGTGCCACCCTGCTAGCGGGGGTCGCACAAGAGACCCAGTACTTC.

This rearrangement joins TRBV7-2 to TRBJ2-2; D is ambiguous. The germline V gene has CDR1 SGHTA and CDR2 FQGNSA. The CDR3 is 13 residues long. The germline V and J ends were trimmed by 7 bases and 6 bases, with 12 bases remaining between them. The CDR3 sequence: CASTHQAPGELFF. The CDR3 DNA reads as TGTGCCAGCACCCACCAGGCGCCCGGGGAGCTGTTTTTT.

This clonotype showed up just a few times. The chain combines TRBV11-2 with TRBJ2-6; D is undetermined. This CDR3 is 15 amino acids long. CDR1 is SGHAT, CDR2 FQNNGV, per germline. Trimming took off 4 bases at V and 0 bases at J, with 7 bases between the two ends. The CDR3 region has the DNA TGTGCCAGCAGCTATCCGGGCTCTGGGGCCAACGTCCTGACTTTC. Protein product: CASSYPGSGANVLTF.

The rearrangement joins TRBV10-1 to TRBJ2-2; TRBD1 agrees at 9 bases. The germline V gene has CDR1 WNHNN and CDR2 SYGVQD (reference sequence). There are 16 residues in the CDR3. Unmatched junction bases numbered 6, after V lost 3 bases and J lost 4 bases. DNA for the CDR3: TGCGCCAGCAGTGACCCGGGACAGGGATTCACCGGGGAGCTGTTTTTT. Protein product: CASSDPGQGFTGELFF.

The chain has TRBV3-1 and TRBJ2-2; D not certain. CDR1 and CDR2 from the germline V gene are LGHDT and YNNKEL (reference sequence). The V and J ends lost 1 base and 9 bases respectively, with 9 bases between them. The CDR3 runs 13 residues. The CDR3 DNA reads TGTGCCAGCAGCCAAGTTGGCCTCCGGGAGCTGTTTTTT. Translating it yields CASSQVGLRELFF.

This clonotype has ten or more counts. V usage is TRBV27 and J usage is TRBJ1-2; 9 bases agree with TRBD1. The CDR3 is 14 residues long. CDR1 is MNHEY and CDR2 is SMNVEV in the germline V gene (reference sequence). Losses at the gene ends were 6 bases for V and 7 bases for J; bases not matched to a gene: 9. The CDR3 sequence: CASRPTGGAGGYTF. CDR3 nucleotide sequence: TGTGCCAGCAGGCCGACAGGGGGAGCAGGTGGCTACACCTTC.

This clonotype was picked up many times. The chain recombines TRBV2 with TRBJ2-2; 8 bases map to TRBD2. In germline, CDR1 is SNHLY, CDR2 FYNNEI. The V gene end was trimmed by 7 bases and the J gene end by 7 bases; junction bases not matched to a gene: 11. The CDR3 consists of 15 residues. CDR3 sequence reads: CASTGTSRLLGELFF. CDR3 nucleotides: TGTGCCAGCACCGGGACTAGTAGATTGCTCGGGGAGCTGTTTTTT.

The V call is TRBV10-3, the J call TRBJ2-7; tentative D call: TRBD1 (6 bases). Germline CDR1 reads ENHRY; CDR2 reads SYGVKD. The CDR3 contains 13 residues. V was cut by 3 bases and J by 4 bases, with 10 bases left in between. The CDR3 region has the DNA TGTGCCATCAGTGATGGGCAGGGGTACGAGCAGTACTTC. Translating gives CAISDGQGYEQYF.

This clonotype was seen ten or more times. This chain links TRBV7-9 with TRBJ2-5, with 7 nucleotides matching TRBD1. Trimming cost V 5 bases and J 3 bases; bases outside gene matches: 9. There are 15 residues in the CDR3. Germline CDR1 reads SEHNR; CDR2 reads FQNEAQ (reference sequence). In nucleotides, the CDR3 is TGTGCCAGCAGCGCAAGTCAGGGGGATGAAGAGACCCAGTACTTC. As protein: CASSASQGDEETQYF.